The rows below give T cell receptor beta chains drawn from one sample of a study of vaccination and CD4 T cells after COVID-19. These receptors' targets are unknown. TCRdb independently ran MiXCR on the PCR reads; one entry per CDR3 protein. The sample lists several thousand distinct CDR3 sequences; roughly two fifths were seen once. Sample: CD4+ T cells from blood, cultured in vitro. These receptors came from a human donor in good health. Both conserved end residues are part of each CDR3. The D gene is left open where the match is weak. Some rows mark clone size as missing; the rest say once, few, many or name a class of expanded clone.

CDR3 length: 17
clone size: .
V gene: TRBV14
J gene: TRBJ2-6
D gene: .
CDR3 DNA: TGTGCCAGCAGCCAAGATACAGGGATCTCTGGGGCCAACGTCCTGACTTTC
CDR3 protein: CASSQDTGISGANVLTF

CDR3 length: 15
clone size: few
V gene: TRBV28
J gene: TRBJ2-2
D gene: .
CDR3 DNA: TGTGCCAGCAGCACGGGCCAGGCGAACACCGGGGAGCTGTTTTTT
CDR3 protein: CASSTGQANTGELFF

CDR3 length: 11
clone size: .
V gene: TRBV24-1
J gene: TRBJ2-2
D gene: .
CDR3 DNA: TGTGCCATCCGGAACACCGGGGAGCTGTTTTTT
CDR3 protein: CAIRNTGELFF

CDR3 length: 15
clone size: few
V gene: TRBV7-9
J gene: TRBJ2-2
D gene: .
CDR3 DNA: TGTGCCAGCAGCCCGGCCGGGCCCGACACCGGGGAGCTGTTTTTT
CDR3 protein: CASSPAGPDTGELFF

CDR3 length: 14
clone size: once
V gene: TRBV30
J gene: TRBJ1-2
D gene: .
CDR3 DNA: TGTGCCTGGAGTGTAGCCAGGAGGTCATTAGCCTACACCTTC
CDR3 protein: CAWSVARRSLAYTF

CDR3 length: 14
clone size: .
V gene: TRBV20-1
J gene: TRBJ2-7
D gene: TRBD1
CDR3 DNA: TGCAGTGCTATTATAACAGGGGGAAAGTACGAGCAGTACTTC
CDR3 protein: CSAIITGGKYEQYF

CDR3 length: 15
clone size: few
V gene: TRBV24-1
J gene: TRBJ2-1
D gene: .
CDR3 DNA: TGTGCCACCAGTAAGGCGGACTGGATCTACAATGAGCAGTTCTTC
CDR3 protein: CATSKADWIYNEQFF

CDR3 length: 15
clone size: few
V gene: TRBV10-3
J gene: TRBJ1-2
D gene: TRBD1
CDR3 DNA: TGTGCCACCCAGGGACAGGGGATTAAGAGCTATGGCTACACCTTC
CDR3 protein: CATQGQGIKSYGYTF

CDR3 length: 16
clone size: few
V gene: TRBV2
J gene: TRBJ1-2
D gene: TRBD1
CDR3 DNA: TGTGCCAGCAGTGACAGGGGGACAGGTCGACGCTATGGCTACACCTTC
CDR3 protein: CASSDRGTGRRYGYTF

CDR3 length: 17
clone size: .
V gene: TRBV11-2
J gene: TRBJ1-1
D gene: TRBD1
CDR3 DNA: TGTGCCAGCAGCTTCGGACAGGGGGCGGGAGGGTACACTGAAGCTTTCTTT
CDR3 protein: CASSFGQGAGGYTEAFF

CDR3 length: 12
clone size: .
V gene: TRBV6-1
J gene: TRBJ2-5
D gene: .
CDR3 DNA: TGTGCCAGCAGTGACAGGGTAGAGACCCAGTACTTC
CDR3 protein: CASSDRVETQYF

CDR3 length: 14
clone size: .
V gene: TRBV20-1
J gene: TRBJ1-2
D gene: .
CDR3 DNA: TGCAGTGCTAGCGAACAGGGCCTTAACTATGGCTACACCTTC
CDR3 protein: CSASEQGLNYGYTF

CDR3 length: 17
clone size: .
V gene: TRBV27
J gene: TRBJ1-5
D gene: .
CDR3 DNA: TGTGCCAGCAGTTTATACGGCGCGGGGGAGAGAAATCAGCCCCAGCATTTT
CDR3 protein: CASSLYGAGERNQPQHF

CDR3 length: 12
clone size: .
V gene: TRBV28
J gene: TRBJ1-1
D gene: .
CDR3 DNA: TGTGCCAGCAGTGGACCGAACACTGAAGCTTTCTTT
CDR3 protein: CASSGPNTEAFF

CDR3 length: 15
clone size: once
V gene: TRBV19
J gene: TRBJ2-5
D gene: TRBD1
CDR3 DNA: TGTGCCAGTAGTCTCCCTGGGACAGTAAAAGAGACCCAGTACTTC
CDR3 protein: CASSLPGTVKETQYF

CDR3 length: 15
clone size: .
V gene: TRBV20-1
J gene: TRBJ1-1
D gene: .
CDR3 DNA: TGCAGTGCTAGAACCATCAGGGAGCGGGACACTGAAGCTTTCTTT
CDR3 protein: CSARTIRERDTEAFF

CDR3 length: 11
clone size: few
V gene: TRBV10-3
J gene: TRBJ1-2
D gene: TRBD1
CDR3 DNA: TGTGCCACGGCGAGGACAGGTGGCTACACCTTC
CDR3 protein: CATARTGGYTF

CDR3 length: 14
clone size: .
V gene: TRBV7-2
J gene: TRBJ2-7
D gene: .
CDR3 DNA: TGTGCCAGCAGCTTAAGGTCTGGCGTGCGGGAGCAGTACTTC
CDR3 protein: CASSLRSGVREQYF

CDR3 length: 15
clone size: few
V gene: TRBV20-1
J gene: TRBJ1-6
D gene: TRBD1
CDR3 DNA: TGCAGTGCTGTCCCGGGACAGGGGAATAATTCACCCCTCCACTTT
CDR3 protein: CSAVPGQGNNSPLHF

CDR3 length: 14
clone size: large
V gene: TRBV7-2
J gene: TRBJ1-1
D gene: .
CDR3 DNA: TGTGCCAGCAGCCTGCGGACAGCTAACACTGAAGCTTTCTTT
CDR3 protein: CASSLRTANTEAFF

CDR3 length: 16
clone size: .
V gene: TRBV19
J gene: TRBJ1-2
D gene: TRBD1
CDR3 DNA: TGTGCCAGTAGTAGAGTGAGGACAGGCGGAGGCTATGGCTACACCTTC
CDR3 protein: CASSRVRTGGGYGYTF

CDR3 length: 16
clone size: few
V gene: TRBV7-9
J gene: TRBJ1-2
D gene: TRBD1
CDR3 DNA: TGTGCCAGCAGCTTAGGGGGACAGGGGGCTGTCTATGGCTACACCTTC
CDR3 protein: CASSLGGQGAVYGYTF

CDR3 length: 16
clone size: .
V gene: TRBV20-1
J gene: TRBJ1-2
D gene: TRBD1
CDR3 DNA: TGCAGTGCTAAGCGGGGACAGGGGGGGGCTAACTATGACTACACCTTC
CDR3 protein: CSAKRGQGGANYDYTF

CDR3 length: 14
clone size: .
V gene: TRBV7-9
J gene: TRBJ2-1
D gene: .
CDR3 DNA: TGTGCCAGCAGCACCCGGGAAGCGTACAATGAGCAGTTCTTC
CDR3 protein: CASSTREAYNEQFF